This T cell receptor (beta chain) was sequenced for a study of T cells in Graves' hyperthyroidism and ophthalmopathy. Regions amplified from RNA transcripts were the TCR beta CDR3 regions. Using the HTBI primer set, a first-round RT-PCR was run on the TCR CDR3. Using its own MiXCR run on the multiplex PCR reads, TCRdb lists one record per CDR3 protein. The table includes fewer than 350,000 distinct CDR3 sequences, less than 15% detected once. It was uncontrolled infection, other autoimmune disease, pregnancy or lactation that excluded patients. There are many counts of this clonotype. The germline V and J ends were trimmed by 0 bases and 0 bases, with 22 bases remaining between them. The CDR3 loop spans 19 amino acids. The germline V gene encodes CDR1 SQVTM and CDR2 ANQGSEA.

This sequence joins TRBV29-1 and TRBJ2-3; D not resolved. Material for sequencing was blood. This TCR was recovered from a woman aged 25 to 39 with Graves' hyperthyroidism that later progressed to Graves' ophthalmopathy. CDR3 loop: CSVEDLPNSAGPSTDTQYF. The DNA for the CDR3 is TGCAGCGTTGAAGATCTTCCCAACTCCGCAGGCCCTAGCACAGATACGCAGTATTTT.